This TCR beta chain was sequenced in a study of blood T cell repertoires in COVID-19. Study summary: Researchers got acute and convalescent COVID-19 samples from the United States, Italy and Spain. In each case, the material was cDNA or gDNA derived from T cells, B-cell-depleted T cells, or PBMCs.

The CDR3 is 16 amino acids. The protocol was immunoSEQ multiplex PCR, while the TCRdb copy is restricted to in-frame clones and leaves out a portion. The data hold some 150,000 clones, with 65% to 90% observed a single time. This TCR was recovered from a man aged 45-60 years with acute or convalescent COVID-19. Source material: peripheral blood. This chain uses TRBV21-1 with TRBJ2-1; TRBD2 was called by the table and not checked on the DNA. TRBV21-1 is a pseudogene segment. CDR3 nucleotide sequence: TGTGCCAGCAGCAAAGTGAGCGGCGGGGTCGTCAATGAGCAGTTCTTC. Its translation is CASSKVSGGVVNEQFF.